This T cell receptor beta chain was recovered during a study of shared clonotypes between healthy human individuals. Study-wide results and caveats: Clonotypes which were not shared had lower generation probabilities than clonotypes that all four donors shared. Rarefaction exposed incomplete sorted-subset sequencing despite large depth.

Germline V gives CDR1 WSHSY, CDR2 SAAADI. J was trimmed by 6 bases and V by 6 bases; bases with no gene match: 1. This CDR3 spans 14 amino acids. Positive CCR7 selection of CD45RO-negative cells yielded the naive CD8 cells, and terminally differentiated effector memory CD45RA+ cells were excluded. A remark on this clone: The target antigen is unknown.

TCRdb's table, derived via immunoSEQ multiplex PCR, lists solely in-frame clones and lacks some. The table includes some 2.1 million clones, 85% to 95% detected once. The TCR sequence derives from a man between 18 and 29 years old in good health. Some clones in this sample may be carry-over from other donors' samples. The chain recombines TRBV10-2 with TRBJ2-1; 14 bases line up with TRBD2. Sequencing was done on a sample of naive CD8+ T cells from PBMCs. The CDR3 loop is CASRGLAGVNEQFF. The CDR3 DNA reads TGCGCCAGCAGGGGACTAGCGGGAGTCAATGAGCAGTTCTTC.